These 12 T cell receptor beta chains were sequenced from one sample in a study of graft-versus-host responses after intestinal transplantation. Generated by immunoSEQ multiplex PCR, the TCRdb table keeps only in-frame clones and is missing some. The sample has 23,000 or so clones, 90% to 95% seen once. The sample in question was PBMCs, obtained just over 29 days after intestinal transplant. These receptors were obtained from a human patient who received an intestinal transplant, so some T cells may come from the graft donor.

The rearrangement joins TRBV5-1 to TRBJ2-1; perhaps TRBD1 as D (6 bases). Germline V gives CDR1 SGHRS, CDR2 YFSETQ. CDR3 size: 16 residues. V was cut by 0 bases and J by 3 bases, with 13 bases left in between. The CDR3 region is CASSLDNRVFYNEQFF. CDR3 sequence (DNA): TGCGCCAGCAGCTTGGACAACAGGGTTTTCTACAATGAGCAGTTCTTC.

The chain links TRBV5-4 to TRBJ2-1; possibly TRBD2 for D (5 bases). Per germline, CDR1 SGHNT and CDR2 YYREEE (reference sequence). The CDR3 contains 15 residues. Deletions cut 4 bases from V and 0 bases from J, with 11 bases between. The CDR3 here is CASSREGSSYNEQFF. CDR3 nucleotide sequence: TGTGCCAGCAGCCGCGAAGGGAGCTCCTACAATGAGCAGTTCTTC.

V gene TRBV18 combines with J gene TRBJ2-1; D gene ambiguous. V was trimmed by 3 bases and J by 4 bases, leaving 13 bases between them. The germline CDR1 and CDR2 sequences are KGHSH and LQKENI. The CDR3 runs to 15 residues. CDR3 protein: CASSPAESPYNEQFF. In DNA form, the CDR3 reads TGTGCCAGCTCACCGGCGGAGTCCCCGTACAATGAGCAGTTCTTC.

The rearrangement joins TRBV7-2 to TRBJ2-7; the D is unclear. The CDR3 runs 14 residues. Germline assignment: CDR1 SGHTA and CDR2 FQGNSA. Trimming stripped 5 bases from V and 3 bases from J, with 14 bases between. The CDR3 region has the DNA TGTGCCAGCAGCCTGAGATCGACCAACTACGAGCAGTACTTC. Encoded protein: CASSLRSTNYEQYF.

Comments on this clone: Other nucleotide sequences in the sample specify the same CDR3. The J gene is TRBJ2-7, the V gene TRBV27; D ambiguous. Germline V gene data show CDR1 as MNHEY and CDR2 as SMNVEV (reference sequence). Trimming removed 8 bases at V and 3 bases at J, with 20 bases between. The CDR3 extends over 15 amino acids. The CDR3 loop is CASGPTPTPFYEQYF. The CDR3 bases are TGTGCCAGCGGCCCTACTCCAACTCCCTTCTACGAGCAGTACTTC.

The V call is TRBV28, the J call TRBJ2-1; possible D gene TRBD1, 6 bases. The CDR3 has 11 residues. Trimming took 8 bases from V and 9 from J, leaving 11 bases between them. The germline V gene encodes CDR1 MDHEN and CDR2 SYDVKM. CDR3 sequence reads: CASQGRSEQFF. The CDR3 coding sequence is TGTGCCAGCCAGGGGAGAAGTGAGCAGTTCTTC.

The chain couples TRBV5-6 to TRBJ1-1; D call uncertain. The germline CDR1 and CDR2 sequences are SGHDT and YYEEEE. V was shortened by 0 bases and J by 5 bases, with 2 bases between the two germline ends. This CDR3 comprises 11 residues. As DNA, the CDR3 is TGTGCCAGCAGCTTGGGTACTGAAGCTTTCTTT. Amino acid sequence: CASSLGTEAFF.

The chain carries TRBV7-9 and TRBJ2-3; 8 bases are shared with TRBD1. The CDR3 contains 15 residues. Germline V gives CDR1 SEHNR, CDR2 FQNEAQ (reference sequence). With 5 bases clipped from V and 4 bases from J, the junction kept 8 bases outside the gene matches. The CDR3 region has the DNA TGTGCCAGCAGCCCGAGCAGGGGGCAGGCAGATACGCAGTATTTT. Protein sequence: CASSPSRGQADTQYF. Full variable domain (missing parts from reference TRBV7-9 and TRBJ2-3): DTGVSQNPRHKITKRGQNVTFRCDPISEHNRLYWYRQTLGQGPEFLTYFQNEAQLEKSRLLSDRFSAERPKGSFSTLEIQRTEQGDSAMYLCASSPSRGQADTQYFGPGTRLTVL.

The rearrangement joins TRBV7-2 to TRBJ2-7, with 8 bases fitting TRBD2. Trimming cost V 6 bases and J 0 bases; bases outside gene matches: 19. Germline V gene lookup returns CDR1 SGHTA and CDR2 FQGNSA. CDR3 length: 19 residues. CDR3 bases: TGTGCCAGCAGTTCTTTTACGGGGGGGAACGCTGAAAGCTCCTACGAGCAGTACTTC. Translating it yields CASSSFTGGNAESSYEQYF.

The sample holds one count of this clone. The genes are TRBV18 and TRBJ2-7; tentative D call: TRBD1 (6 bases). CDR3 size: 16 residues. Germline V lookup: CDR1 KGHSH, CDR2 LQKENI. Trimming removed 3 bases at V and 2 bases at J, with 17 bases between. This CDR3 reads CASSPMGLDRPYEQYF. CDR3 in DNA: TGTGCCAGCTCACCCATGGGGCTGGACAGACCCTACGAGCAGTACTTC.

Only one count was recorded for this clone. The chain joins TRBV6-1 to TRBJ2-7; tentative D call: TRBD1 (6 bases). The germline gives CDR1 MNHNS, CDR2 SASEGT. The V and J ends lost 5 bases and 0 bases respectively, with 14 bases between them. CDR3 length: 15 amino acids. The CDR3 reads CASSLLQDSSYEQYF. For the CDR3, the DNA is TGTGCCAGCAGTCTTTTGCAGGACAGCTCCTACGAGCAGTACTTC.

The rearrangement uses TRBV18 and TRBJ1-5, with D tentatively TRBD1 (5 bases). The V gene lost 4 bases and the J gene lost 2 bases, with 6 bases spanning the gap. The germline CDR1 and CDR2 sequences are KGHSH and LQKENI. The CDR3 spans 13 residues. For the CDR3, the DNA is TGTGCCAGCTCACAAGGGGGCAATCAGCCCCAGCATTTT. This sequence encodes CASSQGGNQPQHF.